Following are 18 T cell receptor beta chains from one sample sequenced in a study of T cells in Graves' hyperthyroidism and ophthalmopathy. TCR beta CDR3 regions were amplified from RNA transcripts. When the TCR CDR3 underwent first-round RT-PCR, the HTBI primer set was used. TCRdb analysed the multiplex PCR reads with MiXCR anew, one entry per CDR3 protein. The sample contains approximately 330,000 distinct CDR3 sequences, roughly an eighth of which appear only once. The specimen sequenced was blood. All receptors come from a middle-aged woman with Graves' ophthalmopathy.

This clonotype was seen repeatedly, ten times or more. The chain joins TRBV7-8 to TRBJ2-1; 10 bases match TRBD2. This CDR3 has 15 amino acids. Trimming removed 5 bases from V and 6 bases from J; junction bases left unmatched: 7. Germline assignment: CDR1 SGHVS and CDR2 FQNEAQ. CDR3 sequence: CASSPGVAGGNEQFF. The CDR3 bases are TGTGCCAGCAGCCCGGGGGTAGCGGGAGGCAATGAGCAGTTCTTC. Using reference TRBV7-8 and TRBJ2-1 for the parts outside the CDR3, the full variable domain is GAGVSQSPRYKVAKRGQDVALRCDPISGHVSLFWYQQALGQGPEFLTYFQNEAQLDKSGLPSDRFFAERPEGSVSTLKIQRTQQEDSAVYLCASSPGVAGGNEQFFGPGTRLTVL.

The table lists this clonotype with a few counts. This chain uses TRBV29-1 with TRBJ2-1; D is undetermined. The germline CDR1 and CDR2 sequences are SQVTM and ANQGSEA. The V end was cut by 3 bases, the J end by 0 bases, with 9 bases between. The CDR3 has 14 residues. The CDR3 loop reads CSVDRPSSYNEQFF. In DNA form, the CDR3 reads TGCAGCGTTGACCGCCCTTCCTCCTACAATGAGCAGTTCTTC.

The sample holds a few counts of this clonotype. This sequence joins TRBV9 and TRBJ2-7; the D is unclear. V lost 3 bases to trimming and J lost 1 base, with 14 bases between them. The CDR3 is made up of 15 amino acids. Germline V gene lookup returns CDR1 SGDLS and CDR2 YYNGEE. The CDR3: CASSAQPTSSYEQYF. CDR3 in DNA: TGTGCCAGCAGCGCCCAACCGACCTCTTCCTACGAGCAGTACTTC.

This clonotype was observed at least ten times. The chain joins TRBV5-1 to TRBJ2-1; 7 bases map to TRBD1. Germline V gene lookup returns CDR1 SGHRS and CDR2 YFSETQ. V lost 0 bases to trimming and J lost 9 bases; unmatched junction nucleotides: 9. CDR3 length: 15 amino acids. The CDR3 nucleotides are TGCGCCAGCAGCTTGGACGGACAGGTTAGAGCTGAGCAGTTCTTC. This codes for CASSLDGQVRAEQFF.

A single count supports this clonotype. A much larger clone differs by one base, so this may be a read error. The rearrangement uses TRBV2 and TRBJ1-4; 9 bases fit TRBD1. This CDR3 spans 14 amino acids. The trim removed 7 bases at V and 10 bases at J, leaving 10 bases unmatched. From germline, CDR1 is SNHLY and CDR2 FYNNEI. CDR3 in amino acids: CASNIQGAYGKLFF. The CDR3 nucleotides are TGTGCCAGCAATATACAGGGGGCGTATGGAAAACTGTTTTTT.

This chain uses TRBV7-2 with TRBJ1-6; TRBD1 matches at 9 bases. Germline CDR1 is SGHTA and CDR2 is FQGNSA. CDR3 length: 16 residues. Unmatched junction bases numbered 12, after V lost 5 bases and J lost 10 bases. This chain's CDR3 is CASSPPSTGGWSPLHF. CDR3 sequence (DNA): TGTGCCAGCAGCCCCCCTAGCACAGGGGGCTGGTCACCCCTCCACTTT.

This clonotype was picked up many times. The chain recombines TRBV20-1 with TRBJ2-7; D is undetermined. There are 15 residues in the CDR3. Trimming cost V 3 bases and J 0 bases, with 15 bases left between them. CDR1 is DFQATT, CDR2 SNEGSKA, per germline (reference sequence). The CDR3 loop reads CSARISRTHSYEQYF. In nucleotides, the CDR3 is TGCAGTGCTAGGATCTCTAGGACCCACTCCTACGAGCAGTACTTC.

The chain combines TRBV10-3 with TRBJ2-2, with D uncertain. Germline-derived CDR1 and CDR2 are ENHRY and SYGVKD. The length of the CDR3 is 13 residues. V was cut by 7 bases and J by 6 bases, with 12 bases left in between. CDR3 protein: CAITISGSGELFF. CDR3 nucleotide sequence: TGTGCCATCACCATTAGTGGCTCCGGGGAGCTGTTTTTT.

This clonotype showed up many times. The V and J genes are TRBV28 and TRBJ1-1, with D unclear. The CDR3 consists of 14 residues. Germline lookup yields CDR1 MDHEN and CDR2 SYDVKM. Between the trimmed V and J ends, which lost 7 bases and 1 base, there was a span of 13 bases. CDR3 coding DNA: TGTGCCAGCATTAGAGGGATTTCGAACACTGAAGCTTTCTTT. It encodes CASIRGISNTEAFF. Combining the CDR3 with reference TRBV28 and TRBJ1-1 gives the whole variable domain DVKVTQSSRYLVKRTGEKVFLECVQDMDHENMFWYRQDPGLGLRLIYFSYDVKMKEKGDIPEGYSVSREKKERFSLILESASTNQTSMYLCASIRGISNTEAFFGQGTRLTVV.

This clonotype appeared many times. DNA of the CDR3: TGCGCCAGCAGCACGTGGGGGATTTTCACTGAAGCTTTCTTT. Amino acids: CASSTWGIFTEAFF. The V call is TRBV5-1, the J call TRBJ1-1; D is perhaps TRBD1 (5 bases). Trimming pared 4 bases from V and 4 bases from J, leaving 14 bases between. CDR3 length equals 14 residues. Germline loops: CDR1 SGHRS, CDR2 YFSETQ.

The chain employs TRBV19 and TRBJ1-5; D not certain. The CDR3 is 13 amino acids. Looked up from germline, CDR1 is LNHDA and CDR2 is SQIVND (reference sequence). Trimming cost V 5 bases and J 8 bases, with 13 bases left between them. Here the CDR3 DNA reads TGTGCCAGTAGTCTCCTCGGGTGGGAGCCCCAGCATTTT. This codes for CASSLLGWEPQHF.

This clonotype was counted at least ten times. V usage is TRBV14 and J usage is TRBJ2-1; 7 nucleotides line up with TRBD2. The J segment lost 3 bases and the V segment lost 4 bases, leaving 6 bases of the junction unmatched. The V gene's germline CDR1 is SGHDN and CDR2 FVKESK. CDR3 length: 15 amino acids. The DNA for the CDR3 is TGTGCCAGCAGCCTCCGGGGGGAGGACTACAATGAGCAGTTCTTC. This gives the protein CASSLRGEDYNEQFF.

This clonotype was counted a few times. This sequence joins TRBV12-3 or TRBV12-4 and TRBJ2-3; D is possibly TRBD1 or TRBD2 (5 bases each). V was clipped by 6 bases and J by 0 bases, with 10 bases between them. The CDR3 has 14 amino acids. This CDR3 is CASSRGRSTDTQYF. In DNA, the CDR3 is TGTGCCAGCAGCCGGGGCCGAAGCACAGATACGCAGTATTTT.

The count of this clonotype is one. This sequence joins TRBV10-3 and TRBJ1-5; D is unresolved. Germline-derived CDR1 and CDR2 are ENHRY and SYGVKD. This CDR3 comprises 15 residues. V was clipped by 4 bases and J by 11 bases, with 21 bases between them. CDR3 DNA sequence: TGTGCCATCAGTGGAGACACGGGTCCCTTTCGGGCCCAGCATTTT. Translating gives CAISGDTGPFRAQHF.

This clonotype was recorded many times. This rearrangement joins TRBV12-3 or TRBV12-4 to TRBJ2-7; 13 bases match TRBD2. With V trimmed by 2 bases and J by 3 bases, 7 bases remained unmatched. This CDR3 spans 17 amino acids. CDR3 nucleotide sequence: TGTGCCAGCAGTTTAACTAGCGGGAGGGCCACTTTCTACGAGCAGTACTTC. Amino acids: CASSLTSGRATFYEQYF.

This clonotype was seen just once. The DNA of the CDR3 is TGTGCCAGCAGTATCGGGCATACCGGGGAGCTGTTTTTT. Encoded protein: CASSIGHTGELFF. This sequence joins TRBV7-9 and TRBJ2-2; D is unresolved. Germline CDR1 SEHNR, CDR2 FQNEAQ (reference sequence). The CDR3 covers 13 residues. V was clipped by 6 bases and J by 5 bases, with 10 bases between them.

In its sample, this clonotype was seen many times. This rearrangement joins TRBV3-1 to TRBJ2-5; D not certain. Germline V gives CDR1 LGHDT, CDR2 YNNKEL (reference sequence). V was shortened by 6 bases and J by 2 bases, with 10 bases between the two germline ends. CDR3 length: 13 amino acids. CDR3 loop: CASRPRQQETQYF. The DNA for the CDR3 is TGTGCCAGCAGACCAAGACAACAAGAGACCCAGTACTTC.

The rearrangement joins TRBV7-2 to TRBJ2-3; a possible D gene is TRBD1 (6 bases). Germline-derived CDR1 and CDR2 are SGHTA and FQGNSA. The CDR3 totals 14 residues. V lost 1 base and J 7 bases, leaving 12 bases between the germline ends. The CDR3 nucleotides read TGTGCCAGCAGCTTAGAACTTGGGGGCTATACGCAGTATTTT. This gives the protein CASSLELGGYTQYF. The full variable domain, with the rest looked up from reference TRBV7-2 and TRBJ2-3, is GAGVSQSPSNKVTEKGKDVELRCDPISGHTALYWYRQSLGQGLEFLIYFQGNSAPDKSGLPSDRFSAERTGGSVSTLTIQRTQQEDSAVYLCASSLELGGYTQYFGPGTRLTVL.